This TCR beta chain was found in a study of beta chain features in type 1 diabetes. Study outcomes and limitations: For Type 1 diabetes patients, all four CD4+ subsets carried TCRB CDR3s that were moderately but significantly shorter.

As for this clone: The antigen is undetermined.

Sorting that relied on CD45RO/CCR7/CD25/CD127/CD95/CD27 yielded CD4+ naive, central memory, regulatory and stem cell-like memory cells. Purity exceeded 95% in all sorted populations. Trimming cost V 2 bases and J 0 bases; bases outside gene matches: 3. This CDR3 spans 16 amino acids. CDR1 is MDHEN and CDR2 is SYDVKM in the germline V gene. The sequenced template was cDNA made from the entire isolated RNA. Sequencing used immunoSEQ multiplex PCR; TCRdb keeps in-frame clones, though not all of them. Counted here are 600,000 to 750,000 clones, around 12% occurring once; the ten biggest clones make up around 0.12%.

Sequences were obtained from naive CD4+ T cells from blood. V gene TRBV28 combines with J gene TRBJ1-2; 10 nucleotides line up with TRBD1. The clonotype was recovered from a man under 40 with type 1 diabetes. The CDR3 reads CASSLDRGHSNYGYTF. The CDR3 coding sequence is TGTGCCAGCAGTTTAGACAGGGGGCATTCTAACTATGGCTACACCTTC.